A single sample is the source of the 4 T cell receptor beta chains below, sequenced in a study of blood T cell repertoires in COVID-19. Using immunoSEQ multiplex PCR, the repertoire was profiled, and TCRdb retains in-frame clones only, with some absent. The sample yields around 70,000 clones, less than 80% seen once. The sample comprised peripheral blood. The receptor set was obtained from a man aged 55 to 69 with active or convalescent COVID-19.

The chain is built from TRBV3-1 (or the pseudogene TRBV3-2) and TRBJ2-7; the match to TRBD2 covers 7 bases. Losses at the gene ends were 0 bases for V and 6 bases for J; bases not matched to a gene: 5. Germline assignment: CDR1 LGHDT and CDR2 YNNKEL (reference sequence). This CDR3 comprises 14 residues. The CDR3 DNA reads TGTGCCAGCAGCCAAGATCGTGGGGGGGGCGAGCAGTACTTC. This encodes CASSQDRGGGEQYF.

V usage is TRBV21-1 and J usage is TRBJ1-5; the D call TRBD1 from the table was never checked on the DNA. TRBV21-1 is deemed a pseudogene. The CDR3 runs to 20 residues. The CDR3, as DNA: TGTGCCAGCAGCACCCATCAGGAGACAGGGTACCGTTTTGGCAATCAGCCCCAGCATTTT. Encoded protein: CASSTHQETGYRFGNQPQHF.

This clone came up once. The CDR3 here is CASSFTGTGGYGYTF. The CDR3, as DNA: TGTGCCAGCAGCTTCACCGGGACAGGGGGCTATGGCTACACCTTC. The gene calls are TRBV5-6 and TRBJ1-2, with TRBD1 matching 11 bases. Germline CDR1 SGHDT, CDR2 YYEEEE. V trimming: 2 bases; J trimming: 4 bases; junction bases outside the gene matches: 4. This CDR3 spans 15 amino acids.

This clone appeared a few times. CDR3 loop: CASSQAGTPTPNQPQHF. CDR3 nucleotides: TGTGCCAGCAGTCAGGCCGGGACACCGACGCCTAATCAGCCCCAGCATTTT. The rearrangement uses TRBV2 and TRBJ1-5; tentative D call: TRBD1 (6 bases). The CDR3 sequence is 17 residues long. The germline V gene has CDR1 SNHLY and CDR2 FYNNEI. The ends were cut back, 5 bases at V and 4 bases at J, with 21 bases in the middle.